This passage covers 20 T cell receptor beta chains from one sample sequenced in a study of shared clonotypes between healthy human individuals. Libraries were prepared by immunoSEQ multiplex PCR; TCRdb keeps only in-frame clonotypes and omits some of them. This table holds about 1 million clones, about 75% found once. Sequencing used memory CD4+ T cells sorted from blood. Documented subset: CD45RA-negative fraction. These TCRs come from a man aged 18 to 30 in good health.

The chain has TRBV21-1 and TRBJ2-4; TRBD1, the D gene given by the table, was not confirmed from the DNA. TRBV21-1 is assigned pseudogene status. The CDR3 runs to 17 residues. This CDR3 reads CASSKAHPRGPKNIQYF. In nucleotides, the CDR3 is TGTGCCAGCAGCAAAGCTCACCCCAGGGGGCCAAAAAACATTCAGTACTTC.

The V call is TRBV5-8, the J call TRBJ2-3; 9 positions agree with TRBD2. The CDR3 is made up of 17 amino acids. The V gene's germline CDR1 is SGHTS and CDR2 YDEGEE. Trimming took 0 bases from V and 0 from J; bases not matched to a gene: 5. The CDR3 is CASSLGLAVTSTDTQYF. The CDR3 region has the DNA TGTGCCAGCAGCTTGGGACTAGCGGTAACCAGCACAGATACGCAGTATTTT. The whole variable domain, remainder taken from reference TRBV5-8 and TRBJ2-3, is EAGVTQSPTHLIKTRGQQATLRCSPISGHTSVYWYQQALGLGLQFLLWYDEGEERNRGNFPPRFSGRQFPNYSSELNVNALELEDSALYLCASSLGLAVTSTDTQYFGPGTRLTVL.

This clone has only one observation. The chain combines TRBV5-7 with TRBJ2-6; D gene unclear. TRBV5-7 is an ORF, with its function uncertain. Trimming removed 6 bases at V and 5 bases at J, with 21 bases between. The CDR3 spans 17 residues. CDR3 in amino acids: CASNNRCVQSRANVLTF. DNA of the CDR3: TGTGCCAGCAATAATCGTTGCGTACAAAGTCGGGCCAACGTCCTGACTTTC.

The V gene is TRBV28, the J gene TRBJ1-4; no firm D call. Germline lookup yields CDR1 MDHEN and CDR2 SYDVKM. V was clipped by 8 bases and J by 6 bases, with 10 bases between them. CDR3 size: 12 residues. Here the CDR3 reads CASGRVDEKLFF. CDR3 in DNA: TGTGCCAGCGGGAGGGTCGATGAAAAACTGTTTTTT. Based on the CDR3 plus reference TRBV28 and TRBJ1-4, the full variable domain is DVKVTQSSRYLVKRTGEKVFLECVQDMDHENMFWYRQDPGLGLRLIYFSYDVKMKEKGDIPEGYSVSREKKERFSLILESASTNQTSMYLCASGRVDEKLFFGSGTQLSVL.

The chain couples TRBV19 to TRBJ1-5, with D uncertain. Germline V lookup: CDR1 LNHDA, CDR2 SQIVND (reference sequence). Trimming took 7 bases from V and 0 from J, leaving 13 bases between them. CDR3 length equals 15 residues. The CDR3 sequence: CASKVEGYSNQPQHF. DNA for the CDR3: TGTGCCAGTAAGGTCGAGGGCTATAGCAATCAGCCCCAGCATTTT.

The CDR3 region is CASSSASGGGEQYF. The CDR3 DNA reads TGTGCCAGCAGCTCGGCTTCAGGGGGAGGCGAGCAGTACTTC. The V call is TRBV7-2, the J call TRBJ2-7; possibly TRBD1 for D (7 bases). Trimming pared 4 bases from V and 6 bases from J, leaving 16 bases between. CDR1 is SGHTA, CDR2 FQGNSA, per germline. This CDR3 is built from 14 residues.

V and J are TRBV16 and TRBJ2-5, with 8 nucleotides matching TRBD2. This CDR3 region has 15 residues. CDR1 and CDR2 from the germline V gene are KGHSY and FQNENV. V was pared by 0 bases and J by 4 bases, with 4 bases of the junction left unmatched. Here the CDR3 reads CASSQSRGGPETQYF. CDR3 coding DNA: TGTGCCAGCAGCCAATCTCGGGGGGGCCCAGAGACCCAGTACTTC.

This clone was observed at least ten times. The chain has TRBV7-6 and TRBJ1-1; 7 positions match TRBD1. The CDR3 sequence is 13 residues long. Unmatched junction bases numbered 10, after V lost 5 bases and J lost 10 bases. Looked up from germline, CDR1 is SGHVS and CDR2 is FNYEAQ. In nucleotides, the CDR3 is TGTGCCAGCAGCCTTCAAACAGGGGATAGAGCTTTCTTT. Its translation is CASSLQTGDRAFF. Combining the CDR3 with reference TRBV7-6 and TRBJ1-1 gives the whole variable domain GAGVSQSPRYKVTKRGQDVALRCDPISGHVSLYWYRQALGQGPEFLTYFNYEAQQDKSGLPNDRFSAERPEGSISTLTIQRTEQRDSAMYRCASSLQTGDRAFFGQGTRLTVV.

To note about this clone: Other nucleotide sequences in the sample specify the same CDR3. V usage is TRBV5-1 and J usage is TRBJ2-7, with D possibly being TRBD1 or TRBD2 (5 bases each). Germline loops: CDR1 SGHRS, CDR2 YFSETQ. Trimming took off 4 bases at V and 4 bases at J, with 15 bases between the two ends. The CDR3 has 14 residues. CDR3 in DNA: TGCGCCAGCAGCCCGGGGCAGGGCGTGTACGAGCAGTACTTC. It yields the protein CASSPGQGVYEQYF. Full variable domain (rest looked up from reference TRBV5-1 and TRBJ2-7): KAGVTQTPRYLIKTRGQQVTLSCSPISGHRSVSWYQQTPGQGLQFLFEYFSETQRNKGNFPGRFSGRQFSNSRSEMNVSTLELGDSALYLCASSPGQGVYEQYFGPGTRLTVT.

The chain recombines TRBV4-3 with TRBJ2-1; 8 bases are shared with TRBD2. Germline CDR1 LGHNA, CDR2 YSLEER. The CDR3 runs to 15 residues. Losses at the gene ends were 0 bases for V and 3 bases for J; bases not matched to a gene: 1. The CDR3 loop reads CASSQDGGGYNEQFF. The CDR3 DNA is TGCGCCAGCAGCCAAGACGGGGGGGGCTACAATGAGCAGTTCTTC.

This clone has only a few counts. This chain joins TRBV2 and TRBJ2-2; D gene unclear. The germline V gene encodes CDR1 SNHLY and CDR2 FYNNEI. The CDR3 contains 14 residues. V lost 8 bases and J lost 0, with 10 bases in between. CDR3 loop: CASSLVANTGELFF. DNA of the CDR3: TGTGCCAGCTCCTTGGTCGCGAACACCGGGGAGCTGTTTTTT.

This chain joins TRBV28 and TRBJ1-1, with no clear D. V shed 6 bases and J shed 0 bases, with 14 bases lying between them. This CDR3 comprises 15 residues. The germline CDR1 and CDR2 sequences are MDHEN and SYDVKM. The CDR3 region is CASSHAGTVNTEAFF. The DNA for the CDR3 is TGTGCCAGCAGCCATGCCGGCACGGTGAACACTGAAGCTTTCTTT.

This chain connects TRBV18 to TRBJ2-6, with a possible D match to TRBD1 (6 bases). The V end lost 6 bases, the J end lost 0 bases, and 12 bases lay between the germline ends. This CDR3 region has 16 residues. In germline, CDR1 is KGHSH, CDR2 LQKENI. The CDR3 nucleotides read TGTGCCAGCTCCTGGACAGAGAGCTCTGGGGCCAACGTCCTGACTTTC. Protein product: CASSWTESSGANVLTF.

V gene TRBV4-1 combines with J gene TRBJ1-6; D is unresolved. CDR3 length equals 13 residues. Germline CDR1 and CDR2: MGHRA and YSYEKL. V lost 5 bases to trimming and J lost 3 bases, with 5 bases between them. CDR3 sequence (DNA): TGCGCCAGCAGCGGCGGCTATAATTCACCCCTCCACTTT. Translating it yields CASSGGYNSPLHF.

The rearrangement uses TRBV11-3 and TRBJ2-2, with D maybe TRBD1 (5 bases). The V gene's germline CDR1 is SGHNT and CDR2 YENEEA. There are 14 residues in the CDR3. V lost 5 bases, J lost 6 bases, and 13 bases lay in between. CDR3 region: CASSETAYAGELFF. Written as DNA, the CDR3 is TGTGCCAGCAGCGAGACAGCGTACGCCGGGGAGCTGTTTTTT.

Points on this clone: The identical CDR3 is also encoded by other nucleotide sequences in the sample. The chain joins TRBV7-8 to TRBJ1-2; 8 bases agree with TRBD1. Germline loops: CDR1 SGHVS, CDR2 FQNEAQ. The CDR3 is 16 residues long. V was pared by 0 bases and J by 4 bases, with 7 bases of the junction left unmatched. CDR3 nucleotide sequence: TGTGCCAGCAGCTTAGCGGAAGCAGGGGGCGGCTATGGCTACACCTTC. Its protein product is CASSLAEAGGGYGYTF. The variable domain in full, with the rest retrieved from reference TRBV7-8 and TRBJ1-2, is GAGVSQSPRYKVAKRGQDVALRCDPISGHVSLFWYQQALGQGPEFLTYFQNEAQLDKSGLPSDRFFAERPEGSVSTLKIQRTQQEDSAVYLCASSLAEAGGGYGYTFGSGTRLTVV.

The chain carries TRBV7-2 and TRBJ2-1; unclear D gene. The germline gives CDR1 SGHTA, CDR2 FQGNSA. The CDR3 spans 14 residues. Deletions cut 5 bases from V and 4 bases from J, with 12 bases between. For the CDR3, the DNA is TGTGCCAGCAGCCCCCCGCTCCAGTACAATGAGCAGTTCTTC. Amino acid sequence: CASSPPLQYNEQFF.

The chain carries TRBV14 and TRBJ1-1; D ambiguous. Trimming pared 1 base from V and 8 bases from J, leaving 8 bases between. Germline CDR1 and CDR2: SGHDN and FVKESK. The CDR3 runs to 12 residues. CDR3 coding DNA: TGTGCCAGCAGCCAAGTAGGCAGAGAAGCTTTCTTT. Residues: CASSQVGREAFF.

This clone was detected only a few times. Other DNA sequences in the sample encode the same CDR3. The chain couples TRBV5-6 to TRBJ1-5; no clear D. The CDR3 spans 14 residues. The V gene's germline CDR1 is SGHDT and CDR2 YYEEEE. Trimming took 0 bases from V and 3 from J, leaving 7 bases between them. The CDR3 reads CASSLGRTNQPQHF. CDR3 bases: TGTGCCAGCAGCTTGGGCAGAACCAATCAGCCCCAGCATTTT.

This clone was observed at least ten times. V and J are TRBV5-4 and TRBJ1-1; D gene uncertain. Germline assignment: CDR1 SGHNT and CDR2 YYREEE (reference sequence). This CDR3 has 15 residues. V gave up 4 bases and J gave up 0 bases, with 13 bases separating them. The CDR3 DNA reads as TGTGCCAGCAGCCCTTCGGGTGGGATGAACACTGAAGCTTTCTTT. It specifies CASSPSGGMNTEAFF.